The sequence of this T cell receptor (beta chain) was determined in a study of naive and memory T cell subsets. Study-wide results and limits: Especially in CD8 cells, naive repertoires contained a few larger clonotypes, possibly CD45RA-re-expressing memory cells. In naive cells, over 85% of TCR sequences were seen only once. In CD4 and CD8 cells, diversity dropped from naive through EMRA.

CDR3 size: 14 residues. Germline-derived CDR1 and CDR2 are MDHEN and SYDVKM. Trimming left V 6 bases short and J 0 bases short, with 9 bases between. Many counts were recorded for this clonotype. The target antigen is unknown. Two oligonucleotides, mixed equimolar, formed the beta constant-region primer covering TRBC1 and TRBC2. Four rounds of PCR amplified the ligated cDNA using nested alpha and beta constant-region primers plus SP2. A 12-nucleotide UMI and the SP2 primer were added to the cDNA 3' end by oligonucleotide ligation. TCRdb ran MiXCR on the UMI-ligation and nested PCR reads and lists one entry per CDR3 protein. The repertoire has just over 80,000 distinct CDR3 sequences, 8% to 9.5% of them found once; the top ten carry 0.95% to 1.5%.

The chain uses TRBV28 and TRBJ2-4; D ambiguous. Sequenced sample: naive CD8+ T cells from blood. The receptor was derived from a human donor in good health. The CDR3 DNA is TGTGCCAGCAGCCGTGACTTAGCCAAAAACATTCAGTACTTC. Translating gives CASSRDLAKNIQYF.